This TCR beta chain stems from a study of T cell responses to AZD1222 COVID-19 vaccine. Notes on the study in general: Most donors were white British and more were female, and clonal diversity was possibly underestimated.

Profiled with immunoSEQ multiplex PCR; TCRdb holds only in-frame clones, not every one. The sample includes around 100,000 clones, 65% to 85% of them seen just once. Worth noting for this clone: The antigen is not known.

Germline V CDR1 and CDR2: LNHDA, SQIVND (reference sequence). The CDR3 spans 16 residues. V lost 6 bases and J lost 7; bases outside the gene matches: 8. The rearrangement links TRBV19 to TRBJ2-1; 14 bases agree with TRBD2. The sequenced sample was peripheral blood, obtained on day 0 of AZD1222 vaccination. The origin of this receptor is an adult in good health. The CDR3 DNA reads as TGTGCCAGTAGCTACGGGACTAGCGGGAGTCTGAATGAGCAGTTCTTC. This gives the protein CASSYGTSGSLNEQFF.